This T cell receptor (beta chain) was documented in a study of blood T cells in healthy people across ages. Primers used in a second PCR of about 6 to 11 cycles were a sample-barcoded 5' primer and a J-beta primer mix. TCRdb redid the calling of the 5' RACE reads with MiXCR, one entry per CDR3 protein. The table includes about 1.6 million distinct CDR3 sequences, about 31% detected once. V shed 5 bases and J 7 bases; nucleotides not matched to a gene: 7. This CDR3 contains 14 residues. The receptor was isolated from a woman in her 30s in good health. Source material: blood. This chain uses TRBV12-3 or TRBV12-4 with TRBJ1-4, with 7 bases aligning to TRBD1. The chain's CDR3 is CASSRRQGGEKLFF. The DNA of the CDR3 is TGTGCCAGCAGTCGCCGACAGGGTGGTGAAAAACTGTTTTTT.